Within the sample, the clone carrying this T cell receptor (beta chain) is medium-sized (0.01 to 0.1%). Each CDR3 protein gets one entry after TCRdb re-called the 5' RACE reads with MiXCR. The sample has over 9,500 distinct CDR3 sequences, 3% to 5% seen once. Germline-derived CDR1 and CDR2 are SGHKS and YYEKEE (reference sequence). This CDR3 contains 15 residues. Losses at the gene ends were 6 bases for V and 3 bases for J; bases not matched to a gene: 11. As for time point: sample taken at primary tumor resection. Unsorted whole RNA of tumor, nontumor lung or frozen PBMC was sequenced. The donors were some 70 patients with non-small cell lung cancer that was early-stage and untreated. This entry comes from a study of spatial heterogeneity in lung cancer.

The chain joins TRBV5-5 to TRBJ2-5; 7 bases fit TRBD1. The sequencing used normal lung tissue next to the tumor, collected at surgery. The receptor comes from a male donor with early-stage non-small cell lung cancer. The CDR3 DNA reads TGTGCCAGCACAGTGGGGGACAGCAGAAAAGAGACCCAGTACTTC. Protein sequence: CASTVGDSRKETQYF.